A selection of T cell receptor beta chains follows, all from one sample in a study of T cell changes during pregnancy in multiple sclerosis. Clones were read by immunoSEQ multiplex PCR, and TCRdb kept only the in-frame ones, dropping some. Among over 75,000 clones, approximately 92% were seen once, and the ten largest hold about 2.4%. Sequencing was performed on peripheral blood, taken in the first trimester of pregnancy. The origin of the receptors is a female donor with multiple sclerosis, enrolled in a pregnancy study. CDR3s include the opening cysteine and the closing phenylalanine or tryptophan. D genes are given only for firm matches. Part of the rows lack a size; the others show once, few, many or a class for expanded clones.

D,size,length,V,J,DNA,CDR3
NA,NA,17,TRBV27,TRBJ2-1,TGTGCCAGCAGTTTAGGGCAGGGCGTTAGCTCCTACAATGAGCAGTTCTTC,CASSLGQGVSSYNEQFF
NA,once,12,TRBV30,TRBJ2-7,TGTGCCTGCTCTGGACAGTCCTACGAGCAGTACTTC,CACSGQSYEQYF
NA,NA,14,TRBV7-2,TRBJ2-1,TGTGCCAGCAGCGTTCCGTGGCTAGACAATGAGCAGTTCTTC,CASSVPWLDNEQFF
NA,once,13,TRBV30,TRBJ2-7,TGTGCCTGGAGTGTACGAGCGAGCGGGGAGCAGTACTTC,CAWSVRASGEQYF
TRBD2,NA,18,TRBV19,TRBJ2-3,TGTGCCAGTAGTATCGCCCGAGGTAGCGGGAGGGCCGGAGATACGCAGTATTTT,CASSIARGSGRAGDTQYF
NA,NA,17,TRBV7-2,TRBJ2-1,TGTGCCAGCAGCTTAAACGGAGGGGCTAGCAGATACAATGAGCAGTTCTTC,CASSLNGGASRYNEQFF
NA,once,15,TRBV18,TRBJ1-1,TGTGCCAGCTCACCCGATGTAGGGGTAAACACTGAAGCTTTCTTT,CASSPDVGVNTEAFF
TRBD1,NA,18,TRBV2,TRBJ1-4,TGTGCCAGCACGGTGGACAGGGACCCTACTAGGGCTAATGAAAAACTGTTTTTT,CASTVDRDPTRANEKLFF
NA,NA,14,TRBV4-3,TRBJ2-7,TGCGCCAGCAGCCAAGGTCAGGGGTCCTACGAGCAGTACTTC,CASSQGQGSYEQYF
TRBD2,NA,14,TRBV5-1,TRBJ2-7,TGCGCCAGCAGCTTGACTAGCGGGACCTACGAGCAGTACTTC,CASSLTSGTYEQYF
NA,once,16,TRBV5-1,TRBJ2-1,TGCGCCAGCAGCTCAACCGGGACATTACTAGGTTCTGAGCAGTTCTTC,CASSSTGTLLGSEQFF
NA,NA,18,TRBV27,TRBJ1-5,TGTGCCAGCAGTTTAAGGGCCGGGTTGGCGGCCCAGGGGCAGCCCCAGCATTTT,CASSLRAGLAAQGQPQHF
TRBD1,NA,15,TRBV5-1,TRBJ1-3,TGCGCCAGCAGCGGGACAGGAATGGACGGAAACACCATATATTTT,CASSGTGMDGNTIYF
TRBD1,once,15,TRBV4-2,TRBJ1-5,TGTGCCAGCAGCCAAGGGGACAGGGGGCGTCAGCCCCAGCATTTT,CASSQGDRGRQPQHF
NA,NA,15,TRBV19,TRBJ1-1,TGTGCCAGTAATCCCTTGACACCAATGAACACTGAAGCTTTCTTT,CASNPLTPMNTEAFF
TRBD2,NA,15,TRBV5-4,TRBJ2-7,TGTGCCAGCAGCCCGAAGACTAGCGGAGTCTACGAGCAGTACTTC,CASSPKTSGVYEQYF
TRBD1,NA,14,TRBV19,TRBJ2-7,TGTGCCAGTAGTATTAAGACAGGGAGCGGCGAGCAGTACTTC,CASSIKTGSGEQYF
NA,NA,15,TRBV4-3,TRBJ1-1,TGCGCCAGCAGCCAATACCGACTAACCGACACTGAAGCTTTTTTT,CASSQYRLTDTEAFF
NA,once,16,TRBV4-2,TRBJ2-1,TGTGCCAGCAGCCAAGCCAACAGGGTTCGGTACAATGAGCAGTTCTTC,CASSQANRVRYNEQFF
NA,NA,14,TRBV28,TRBJ1-1,TGTGCCAGCAGTTTCGGACGGGGGAACACTGAAGCTTTCTTT,CASSFGRGNTEAFF
NA,NA,12,TRBV18,TRBJ1-4,TGTGCCAGCTCACCAGGGGCAGCCCAATTTTTTTTT,CASSPGAAQFFF
TRBD2,once,17,TRBV29-1,TRBJ2-1,TGCAGCGTTATACAGAGACTAGCGGGAGGGCCCTACAATGAGCAGTTCTTC,CSVIQRLAGGPYNEQFF
NA,NA,15,TRBV4-1,TRBJ2-7,TGCGCCAGCAGCCAAGATCAAGTGGCACCACCGGAGCAGTACTTC,CASSQDQVAPPEQYF
TRBD2,NA,16,TRBV14,TRBJ2-3,TGTGCCAGCAGCCAAGCCGGACTAGCGGGGCGGGGTACGCAGTATTTT,CASSQAGLAGRGTQYF
NA,NA,16,TRBV5-4,TRBJ1-3,TGTGCCAGCAGCACCTATCAGGGGACCTCTGGAAACACCATATATTTT,CASSTYQGTSGNTIYF
NA,NA,13,TRBV30,TRBJ2-7,TGTGCCTGGAGTGTAACAGCTACCTACGAGCAGTACTTC,CAWSVTATYEQYF
NA,NA,14,TRBV5-1,TRBJ2-1,TGCGCCAGCAGCTTGGAAGGACTCCACAATGAGCAGTTCTTC,CASSLEGLHNEQFF
TRBD2,NA,16,TRBV9,TRBJ2-5,TGTGCCAGCAGCGCCGACCTAGCGGGGGAACAAGAGACCCAGTACTTC,CASSADLAGEQETQYF
NA,once,15,TRBV6-5,TRBJ1-4,TGTGCCAGCAGTTACTCGCAGACAACTAATGAAAAACTGTTTTTT,CASSYSQTTNEKLFF
NA,once,15,TRBV6-6,TRBJ2-7,TGTGCCAGCACCCCGGACAGTTCGAATGTCTACGAGCAGTACTTC,CASTPDSSNVYEQYF
TRBD2,NA,14,TRBV9,TRBJ2-2,TGTGCCAGCAGCGTAGGTGGGGGGGCCGGGGAGCTGTTTTTT,CASSVGGGAGELFF
TRBD1,NA,15,TRBV19,TRBJ2-7,TGTGCCAGTAGTCCCGCGCGGACAGGGACCTACGAGCAGTACTTC,CASSPARTGTYEQYF
TRBD1,NA,13,TRBV2,TRBJ2-3,TGTGCCAGCAGGGGCCTAACAGGGGAGATCCCGTATTTT,CASRGLTGEIPYF
NA,NA,16,TRBV15,TRBJ1-4,TGTGCCACCAGTCTAGCCCAGACAGGCCGTAATGAAAAACTGTTTTTT,CATSLAQTGRNEKLFF
TRBD1,few,13,TRBV2,TRBJ1-2,TGTGCCAGCAGGGACAGGGGGCTAGGTGGCTACACCTTC,CASRDRGLGGYTF
TRBD1,NA,15,TRBV5-1,TRBJ1-2,TGCGCCAGCAGTCCTCCTCCCGGGACAGTTTATGGCTACACCTTC,CASSPPPGTVYGYTF
NA,NA,14,TRBV4-3,TRBJ2-2,TGCGCCAGCAGCCAAGGACTTCTCACCGGGGAGCTGTTTTTT,CASSQGLLTGELFF
NA,NA,14,TRBV19,TRBJ2-7,TGTGCCAGCACCCCTCCAGGACACCCCTACGAGCAGTACTTC,CASTPPGHPYEQYF
TRBD2,NA,17,TRBV27,TRBJ2-5,TGTGCCAGCAGTTCTAACTTTTTAGCGGGCCAGCAAGAGACCCAGTACTTC,CASSSNFLAGQQETQYF
TRBD1,NA,15,TRBV7-9,TRBJ1-5,TGTGCCAGCAGCTCCTCGGGACAGGGAAGTCAGCCCCAGCATTTT,CASSSSGQGSQPQHF
NA,NA,15,TRBV6-5,TRBJ1-1,TGTGCCAGCACTTTCTCGGACAAATTGGGCACTGAAGCTTTCTTT,CASTFSDKLGTEAFF
NA,few,16,TRBV6-6,TRBJ2-6,TGTGCCAGCAGTGGGCGTGAATCCTCTGGGGCCAACGTCCTGACTTTC,CASSGRESSGANVLTF
TRBD2,NA,16,TRBV11-2,TRBJ2-3,TGTGCCAGCAGCTTAGTTAGCGGGAGTGTGACAGATACGCAGTATTTT,CASSLVSGSVTDTQYF
TRBD2,NA,14,TRBV19,TRBJ2-1,TGTGCCAGTAGCATACTAGCGGGAATCGCTGAGCAGTTCTTC,CASSILAGIAEQFF
NA,NA,12,TRBV10-3,TRBJ1-5,TGTGCCATCAGTGCCTCCGATCAGCCCCAGCATTTT,CAISASDQPQHF
TRBD1,NA,15,TRBV29-1,TRBJ2-2,TGCAGCGCGCATACCGGGACAGGGCCCTCCGGGGAGCTGTTTTTT,CSAHTGTGPSGELFF
TRBD2,NA,17,TRBV15,TRBJ2-1,TGTGCCACCAGCAGAGAACCGGGAGGAGCTTGGGACAATGAGCAGTTCTTC,CATSREPGGAWDNEQFF
TRBD2,NA,15,TRBV2,TRBJ2-2,TGTGCCAGCAAAGGAGGACTAGCGAGGACCGGGGAGCTGTTTTTT,CASKGGLARTGELFF
TRBD1,once,16,TRBV27,TRBJ2-7,TGTGCCAGCAGTTCATATATTGGGACAGGGGCCTACGAGCAGTACTTC,CASSSYIGTGAYEQYF
TRBD1,NA,16,TRBV7-9,TRBJ2-2,TGTGCCAGCAGCTATACCCGGGACAGGGTTGGCGGGGAGCTGTTTTTT,CASSYTRDRVGGELFF
TRBD2,NA,16,TRBV7-2,TRBJ2-7,TGTGCCAGCAGCTTGGATCGGACGGGAGGATTCGGCGAGCAGTACTTC,CASSLDRTGGFGEQYF
NA,NA,17,TRBV21-1,TRBJ2-2,TGTGCCAGCAGCAAAGTACGTAAGGCAGGGGCAACTCGGGAGCTGTTTTTT,CASSKVRKAGATRELFF
TRBD2,NA,18,TRBV15,TRBJ2-3,TGTGCCACCAGCAGAGCCCCCGGACTAGCGGGCATCACAGATACGCAGTATTTT,CATSRAPGLAGITDTQYF